Listed here are 11 T cell receptor beta chains from one sample, sequenced in a study of blood T cell repertoires in COVID-19. The data were produced by immunoSEQ multiplex PCR, yet TCRdb's version contains in-frame clones alone and is incomplete. The table has around 60,000 clones, under 90% seen once. The specimen sequenced was peripheral blood. The origin of the receptors is an elderly woman with active or convalescent COVID-19.

The count of this clone is one. The J gene is TRBJ2-2, the V gene TRBV7-2; D is perhaps TRBD2 (5 bases). Trimming left V 1 base short and J 3 bases short, with 6 bases between. The CDR3 contains 14 residues. In germline, CDR1 is SGHTA, CDR2 FQGNSA. The CDR3 DNA is TGTGCCAGCAGCTTAGAGCGGTACACCGGGGAGCTGTTTTTT. Encoded protein: CASSLERYTGELFF.

The chain combines TRBV27 with TRBJ1-6; 10 nucleotides agree with TRBD1. Germline trimming cut 8 bases from V and 5 bases from J; bases unmatched to any gene: 6. Germline V gene lookup returns CDR1 MNHEY and CDR2 SMNVEV (reference sequence). This CDR3 region has 15 residues. This CDR3 is CASGRDRGNNSPLHF. Here the CDR3 DNA reads TGTGCCAGCGGACGGGACAGGGGCAATAATTCACCCCTCCACTTT.

V usage is TRBV15 and J usage is TRBJ1-2; the D gene is possibly TRBD1 (6 bases). Germline V CDR1 and CDR2: LNHNV, YYDKDF (reference sequence). The CDR3 sequence is 14 residues long. V lost 1 base to trimming and J lost 5 bases, with 11 bases between them. CDR3 amino acids: CATSRGDGQYGYTF. CDR3 coding DNA: TGTGCCACCAGCAGAGGCGACGGACAGTATGGCTACACCTTC.

This chain uses TRBV6-5 with TRBJ1-4; 8 bases fit TRBD1. The CDR3 covers 15 residues. V lost 2 bases, J lost 8 bases, and 7 bases stayed unmatched. Germline loops: CDR1 MNHEY, CDR2 SVGAGI. CDR3 sequence (DNA): TGTGCCAGCAGTTACGGGGGGACAGGTGGGGAAAAACTGTTTTTT. It codes for CASSYGGTGGEKLFF.

The count of this clone is one. V usage is TRBV9 and J usage is TRBJ2-3; 12 bases are shared with TRBD2. V shed 3 bases, J shed 3 bases, and the junction held 8 bases outside the gene matches. In germline, CDR1 is SGDLS, CDR2 YYNGEE. This CDR3 comprises 17 residues. The CDR3 loop reads CASSELAGGPGTDTQYF. CDR3 DNA sequence: TGTGCCAGCAGCGAACTAGCGGGGGGCCCAGGGACAGATACGCAGTATTTT.

V is TRBV24-1 and J is TRBJ2-7; maybe TRBD2 (5 bases). Germline V CDR1 and CDR2: KGHDR, SFDVKD. V lost 5 bases to trimming and J lost 3 bases, with 10 bases between them. This CDR3 is built from 13 residues. The CDR3 loop is CATSVSGYYEQYF. CDR3 coding DNA: TGTGCCACCAGTGTATCGGGGTACTACGAGCAGTACTTC.

The CDR3 sequence is CASSTGTGRETQYF. DNA for the CDR3: TGTGCCAGCAGCACTGGGACAGGGCGGGAGACCCAGTACTTC. J is TRBJ2-5 and V is TRBV7-2; 9 nucleotides align to TRBD1. V shed 5 bases and J 5 bases; nucleotides not matched to a gene: 6. Per germline, CDR1 SGHTA and CDR2 FQGNSA. This CDR3 comprises 14 residues.

The chain employs TRBV6-1 and TRBJ1-2; 10 positions match TRBD1. The V gene end was trimmed by 3 bases and the J gene end by 4 bases; junction bases not matched to a gene: 2. This CDR3 is 14 amino acids long. Germline lookup yields CDR1 MNHNS and CDR2 SASEGT. CDR3 loop: CASSERDRGYGYTF. The CDR3 DNA reads TGTGCCAGCAGTGAGAGGGACAGGGGCTATGGCTACACCTTC.

The gene calls are TRBV28 and TRBJ1-4; D not certain. With 3 bases removed from V and 7 bases from J, the gap between germline ends came to 9 bases. Germline values: CDR1 MDHEN, CDR2 SYDVKM. There are 13 residues in the CDR3. CDR3 sequence reads: CASSFSEVEKLFF. CDR3 nucleotide sequence: TGTGCCAGCAGTTTTTCGGAGGTTGAAAAACTGTTTTTT.

The chain is built from TRBV5-1 and TRBJ2-6; D possibly corresponds to TRBD1 (6 bases). The CDR3 totals 15 residues. V lost 2 bases, J lost 2 bases, and 8 bases lay in between. The germline V gene encodes CDR1 SGHRS and CDR2 YFSETQ. The CDR3 region has the DNA TGCGCCAGCAGCTTACAGGGCACTGGGGCCAACGTCCTGACTTTC. Amino acids: CASSLQGTGANVLTF.

This chain connects TRBV2 to TRBJ1-1; 7 nucleotides line up with TRBD1. CDR3 length: 13 residues. From germline, CDR1 is SNHLY and CDR2 FYNNEI. Trimming removed 9 bases from V and 1 base from J; junction bases left unmatched: 5. The CDR3 sequence: CASNRGWNTEAFF. The CDR3 coding sequence is TGTGCCAGTAACAGGGGTTGGAACACTGAAGCTTTCTTT.